The clone carrying this T cell receptor beta chain was counted a few times. The target antigen is unknown. The sample originates from a study of T cell responses to AZD1222 COVID-19 vaccine. From germline, CDR1 is SGHRS and CDR2 YFSETQ. V gave up 1 base and J gave up 3 bases, with 13 bases separating them. The CDR3 contains 15 residues. Study findings and constraints: Targets within unmutated variant regions were reportedly found for nearly half of spike-specific TCRs. Females made up more of the donors, who were largely white British, and clonal diversity may have come out too low. Repertoires in all cases were sampled only once the peak T cell response had passed.

Assay: immunoSEQ multiplex PCR; the TCRdb copy retains only in-frame clones and omits some. The sample records about 180,000 clones, less than 95% being singletons. The V and J genes are TRBV5-1 and TRBJ1-1; tentative D call: TRBD1 (6 bases). The sample in question was peripheral blood, obtained on day 0 of AZD1222 vaccination. The sequence came from an adult in good health. CDR3 sequence (DNA): TGCGCCAGCAGCTTGAATTGGGGGCGGGACACTGAAGCTTTCTTT. The encoded protein is CASSLNWGRDTEAFF. Using reference TRBV5-1 and TRBJ1-1 for the parts outside the CDR3, the full variable domain is KAGVTQTPRYLIKTRGQQVTLSCSPISGHRSVSWYQQTPGQGLQFLFEYFSETQRNKGNFPGRFSGRQFSNSRSEMNVSTLELGDSALYLCASSLNWGRDTEAFFGQGTRLTVV.